This note documents a single T cell receptor beta chain sequence. The sample belongs to a study of blood T cell repertoires in COVID-19. Looking at the study overall: Samples taken during acute and convalescent COVID-19 were collected in the United States, Italy and Spain. Nucleic acid was either cDNA or gDNA, and it came from T cells, B-cell-depleted T cells, or PBMCs.

CDR1 is MGHDK, CDR2 SYGVNS, per germline. Trimming removed 10 bases at V and 3 bases at J, with 16 bases between. There are 13 residues in the CDR3. In the source study's methods: It was from reference gene primer amplification that nucleated cell counts were estimated. Here immunoSEQ multiplex PCR was the method, and the copy in TCRdb shows in-frame clones only, minus some. D and trimming come from the DNA, and the V and J calls and clone size come from that table. Of some 140,000 clones in the sample, around 87% were seen once. This receptor was taken from a man in his forties or fifties with active COVID-19. The specimen sequenced was peripheral blood. The gene calls are TRBV25-1 and TRBJ2-7; D is uncertain. CDR3 bases: TGTGCCACCCCGTACGGAGCCCTCTACGAGCAGTACTTC. It is translated as CATPYGALYEQYF.